This T cell receptor (beta chain) was obtained from a study of T cell repertoires in cytomegalovirus infection. About the research overall: Public TCR beta signatures provided an indication of both CMV infection and a matching HLA type.

One entry per CDR3 protein, called by TCRdb with MiXCR from the reads. The sample consists of around 440,000 distinct CDR3 sequences, approximately 11% of them appearing once. General study findings and limits: Dominating the ex vivo response were TCR beta clonotypes that were CMV-specific and HLA-C-restricted.

Germline V CDR1 and CDR2: SGHDT, YYEEEE. CDR3 size: 15 residues. V was pared by 4 bases and J by 11 bases, with 24 bases between. This clonotype turned up a few times. Its specificity is not known. What was sequenced was PBMCs. The chain links TRBV5-6 to TRBJ2-5; perhaps D is TRBD1 or TRBD2 (6 bases each). This TCR came from a human donor in good health (CMV status not recorded). Some clones in this sample may be carry-over from other donors' samples. CDR3: CASSPVTGAGNLQYF. CDR3 DNA sequence: TGTGCCAGCAGCCCCGTTACGGGGGCGGGGAATTTACAGTACTTC. The full variable domain, its missing parts supplied by reference TRBV5-6 and TRBJ2-5, is DAGVTQSPTHLIKTRGQQVTLRCSPKSGHDTVSWYQQALGQGPQFIFQYYEEEERQRGNFPDRFSGHQFPNYSSELNVNALLLGDSALYLCASSPVTGAGNLQYFGPGTRLLVL.